The present entry profiles one T cell receptor beta chain with its context. Its antigen is currently unknown. The sample belongs to a study of T-cell memory formation after mild COVID-19. Study observations and caveats: Among clones contracting day 15 to 85, CD4/CD8 was balanced, whereas later expanders leaned CD4+.

Each CDR3 protein is one row after TCRdb ran MiXCR on the 5' RACE reads. The sample holds about 560,000 distinct CDR3 sequences, roughly 17% seen once. This receptor was taken from an adult woman who had mild COVID-19 (a few samples of this study predate the infection). Cell type and time point are not known. Sequencing was done on a sample of PBMCs or a T cell subset sorted from them (not recorded which).

CDR3: CSALPSGTFTDTQYF. Here the CDR3 DNA reads TGCAGCGCCCTCCCGAGCGGGACATTCACAGATACGCAGTATTTT. The chain couples TRBV29-1 to TRBJ2-3, with D tentatively TRBD2 (7 bases). Germline V gene data show CDR1 as SQVTM and CDR2 as ANQGSEA. This CDR3 has 15 amino acids. V was shortened by 7 bases and J by 2 bases, with 19 bases between the two germline ends.